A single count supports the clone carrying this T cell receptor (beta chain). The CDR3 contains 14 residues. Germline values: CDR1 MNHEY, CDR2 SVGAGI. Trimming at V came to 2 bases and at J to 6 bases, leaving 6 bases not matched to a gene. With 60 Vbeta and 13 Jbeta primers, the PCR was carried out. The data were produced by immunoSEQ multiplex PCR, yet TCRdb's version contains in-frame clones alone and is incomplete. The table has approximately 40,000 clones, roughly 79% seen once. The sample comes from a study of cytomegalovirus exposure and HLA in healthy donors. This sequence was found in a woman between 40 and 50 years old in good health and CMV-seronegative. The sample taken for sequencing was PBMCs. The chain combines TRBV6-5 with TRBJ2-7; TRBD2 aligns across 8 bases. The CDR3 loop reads CASSYGGGPAEQYF. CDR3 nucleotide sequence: TGTGCCAGCAGTTACGGCGGGGGGCCCGCCGAGCAGTACTTC.